The 7 T cell receptor beta chains presented below share a single source sample, sequenced in a study of Graves' ophthalmopathy and Graves' hyperthyroidism. For repertoire sequencing, the TCR beta CDR3 regions were amplified from RNA transcripts. HTBI-primed first-round RT-PCR preceded second-round multiplex PCR. TCRdb passed the multiplex PCR reads through MiXCR, listing each CDR3 protein once. The data contain a few hundred thousand distinct CDR3 sequences, 35% to 45% of them singletons. Sequenced input: peripheral blood or thyroid tissue (not recorded which). The receptors were sampled from an adult man with Graves' hyperthyroidism.

This clonotype was detected ten times or more. The chain employs TRBV2 and TRBJ2-2; 9 nucleotides align to TRBD1. This CDR3 has 16 amino acids. The ends lost 6 bases at V and 3 bases at J; junction bases unmatched: 8. CDR1 and CDR2 (germline): SNHLY, FYNNEI. The CDR3 protein is CASRPVRTGDTGELFF. The CDR3 DNA reads as TGTGCCAGCAGGCCGGTTCGGACAGGGGACACCGGGGAGCTGTTTTTT.

In regard to this clonotype: A read error may be the cause here, since a much bigger clone is one base away. CDR3 nucleotide sequence: TGCGCCAGCAGGAAAACCACCGGGGAGCTGTTTTTT. This gives the protein CASRKTTGELFF. The chain uses TRBV5-1 and TRBJ2-2; no definite D call. Trimming left V 5 bases short and J 4 bases short, with 6 bases between. Germline CDR1 SGHRS, CDR2 YFSETQ. CDR3 length equals 12 residues.

V and J are TRBV7-4 and TRBJ1-1, with a possible D match to TRBD1 (5 bases). V shed 5 bases and J shed 2 bases, with 15 bases lying between them. Germline assignment: CDR1 SGHVT and CDR2 SQSDAQ. There are 15 residues in the CDR3. The CDR3 DNA is TGTGCCAGCAGCCAACTAGCGGGGACTAACACTGAAGCTTTCTTT. It codes for CASSQLAGTNTEAFF.

There are a few counts of this clonotype. The V call is TRBV7-6, the J call TRBJ2-1; the match to TRBD2 covers 10 bases. The CDR3 has 15 amino acids. V trimming: 4 bases; J trimming: 2 bases; junction bases outside the gene matches: 2. Germline lookup yields CDR1 SGHVS and CDR2 FNYEAQ. The CDR3 nucleotides read TGTGCCAGCAGCTCTGGACTAGCGGCCTACAATGAGCAGTTCTTC. Encoded protein: CASSSGLAAYNEQFF.

The chain uses TRBV7-2 and TRBJ2-5; maybe TRBD1 (5 bases). The CDR3 sequence is 15 residues long. The V gene's germline CDR1 is SGHTA and CDR2 FQGNSA. V lost 2 bases, J lost 3 bases, and 13 bases lay in between. The CDR3 protein is CASSLSVVTEETQYF. The CDR3, as DNA: TGTGCCAGCAGCTTATCCGTCGTGACAGAAGAGACCCAGTACTTC.

This clonotype appeared a few times. This may be a read error: a much more frequent sequence differs by one nucleotide. No conserved phenylalanine or tryptophan ends this CDR3, so it is likely a read error. The chain combines TRBV6-1 with TRBJ1-2; D not resolved. Per the germline V gene, CDR1 is MNHNS and CDR2 is SASEGT. The CDR3 is 14 residues long. V lost 0 bases to trimming and J lost 2 bases, with 7 bases between them. This chain's CDR3 is CASSEAGGNYGYTS. DNA for the CDR3: TGTGCCAGCAGTGAAGCAGGCGGAAACTATGGCTACACCTCC.

This clonotype was observed many times. V usage is TRBV24-1 and J usage is TRBJ2-5, with 12 bases fitting TRBD2. V lost 3 bases and J lost 3; bases outside the gene matches: 1. This CDR3 has 15 residues. CDR1 is KGHDR and CDR2 is SFDVKD in the germline V gene. The CDR3 sequence is CATSDRLAGEETQYF. CDR3 in DNA: TGTGCCACCAGTGATAGACTAGCGGGAGAAGAGACCCAGTACTTC.